These 9 T cell receptor beta chains were sequenced from one sample in a study of a mutant IDH1 vaccine in newly diagnosed glioma (dated by TCRdb to the early 2020s). What the time point label conveys for this sample: week 5, during vaccination. A 20-mer mutant IDH1 peptide at 300 micrograms in Montanide made up each vaccine dose, which was injected subcutaneously together with topical imiquimod. The library was generated by the immunoSEQ multiplex PCR assay. Not all clones reach the TCRdb copy of this immuneACCESS table, which keeps in-frame sequences only. Checked studies attribute under half of the gap to unresolved V genes and leave the rest unexplained. The table for this sample lists approximately 76,000 clones; around 90% of them were counted only once. Of the sample, approximately 0.58% falls within the top ten clones. These TCRs' antigens remain unknown. This material consisted of PBMCs, taken from a glioma patient whose treatment included an IDH1 peptide vaccine. These receptors all come from a woman between 50 and 59 years old with glioma.

V and J are TRBV27 and TRBJ1-5; D unclear. V lost 4 bases and J lost 4, with 8 bases in between. CDR1 MNHEY and CDR2 SMNVEV come from the germline V gene (reference sequence). CDR3 length: 13 amino acids. The CDR3 sequence: CASSWGWNQPQHF. The CDR3 DNA reads as TGTGCCAGCAGTTGGGGTTGGAATCAGCCCCAGCATTTT.

The V gene is TRBV9, the J gene TRBJ2-5; 8 nucleotides align to TRBD2. V lost 6 bases, J lost 5 bases, and 9 bases stayed unmatched. Germline assignment: CDR1 SGDLS and CDR2 YYNGEE. The CDR3 totals 14 residues. Written as DNA, the CDR3 is TGTGCCAGCAACACGGGGGGGAAGGCCGAGACCCAGTACTTC. This encodes CASNTGGKAETQYF.

The chain uses TRBV7-9 and TRBJ2-7; D possibly corresponds to TRBD2 (5 bases). CDR3 length: 11 amino acids. V was clipped by 6 bases and J by 6 bases, with 9 bases between them. The germline V gene has CDR1 SEHNR and CDR2 FQNEAQ (reference sequence). CDR3 sequence: CASSPAGEQYF. DNA of the CDR3: TGTGCCAGCAGTCCGGCGGGCGAGCAGTACTTC.

The CDR3 is CASSPASTNEKLFF. The CDR3, as DNA: TGTGCCAGCAGCCCGGCTTCAACTAATGAAAAACTGTTTTTT. The gene calls are TRBV7-8 and TRBJ1-4; D not resolved. CDR3 length equals 14 residues. Trimming cost V 5 bases and J 0 bases, with 7 bases left between them. CDR1 and CDR2 (germline): SGHVS, FQNEAQ.

V and J are TRBV6-4 and TRBJ2-3, with D possibly called TRBD1 or TRBD2 (5 bases each). The CDR3 has 14 residues. V was clipped by 6 bases and J by 6 bases, with 16 bases between them. The germline CDR1 and CDR2 sequences are MRHNA and SNTAGT. CDR3 residues: CASRPGAAYDTQYF. CDR3 nucleotide sequence: TGTGCCAGCAGACCCGGGGCGGCCTATGATACGCAGTATTTT.

The gene calls are TRBV23-1 and TRBJ2-1; 9 bases are a match to TRBD1. Being an ORF, TRBV23-1 has a function that is uncertain. CDR3 size: 16 residues. V lost 11 bases, J lost 7 bases, and 18 bases stayed unmatched. The CDR3 DNA reads as TGCGCCCCACCCCCAAGTCGACAGGGGGAAACGAATGAGCAGTTCTTC. Residues: CAPPPSRQGETNEQFF.

The rearrangement joins TRBV7-9 to TRBJ2-7; 9 nucleotides agree with TRBD2. CDR1 and CDR2 from the germline V gene are SEHNR and FQNEAQ (reference sequence). With V trimmed by 5 bases and J by 1 base, 9 bases remained unmatched. The CDR3 runs to 16 residues. This CDR3 is CASSGVGLAGSYEQYF. Written as DNA, the CDR3 is TGTGCCAGCAGCGGGGTGGGGCTAGCGGGATCCTACGAGCAGTACTTC. The whole variable domain, filled in from reference TRBV7-9 and TRBJ2-7, reads DTGVSQNPRHKITKRGQNVTFRCDPISEHNRLYWYRQTLGQGPEFLTYFQNEAQLEKSRLLSDRFSAERPKGSFSTLEIQRTEQGDSAMYLCASSGVGLAGSYEQYFGPGTRLTVT.

The chain has TRBV19 and TRBJ2-7, with D perhaps matching TRBD1 (6 bases). Germline CDR1 and CDR2: LNHDA and SQIVND (reference sequence). The CDR3 length is 14 residues. The V and J ends lost 10 bases and 3 bases respectively, with 19 bases between them. DNA for the CDR3: TGTGCCACACAACCCAGGACAGAGAGCTACGAGCAGTACTTC. This gives the protein CATQPRTESYEQYF.

The chain combines TRBV7-9 with TRBJ2-1; 10 bases match TRBD2. The V and J ends lost 8 bases and 14 bases, in that order; junction bases with no gene match: 6. CDR3 length equals 11 residues. Germline CDR1 reads SEHNR; CDR2 reads FQNEAQ (reference sequence). CDR3 sequence reads: CASQLSGRKFF. The CDR3 DNA sequence: TGTGCCAGCCAGCTTAGCGGGAGGAAGTTCTTC.